The rows below give T cell receptor beta chains drawn from one sample of a study of post-analysis software for immune sequencing data. TCRdb processed the PCR reads anew with MiXCR; each CDR3 protein has one entry. The table has hundreds of thousands of distinct CDR3 sequences, 45% seen once. Material for sequencing was blood. All receptors come from a girl aged 10 to 17 with multiple sclerosis. CDR3s include the opening cysteine and the closing phenylalanine or tryptophan. D genes are given only for firm matches. Part of the rows lack a size; the others show once, few, many or a class for expanded clones.

TRBD1	TRBV28	few	TRBJ2-6	TGTGCCAGCAGTCCATGGGACAGATCTTACTCTGGGGCCAACGTCCTGACTTTC	CASSPWDRSYSGANVLTF
TRBD2	TRBV3-1	NA	TRBJ2-5	TGTGCCAGCAGCCAGCAGACTAGCGGGAGATTAGAGACCCAGTACTTC	CASSQQTSGRLETQYF
NA	TRBV7-3	NA	TRBJ1-1	TGTGCCAGCAGCTTAATAGGGGGGACTGAAGCTTTCTTT	CASSLIGGTEAFF
TRBD2	TRBV6-6	few	TRBJ2-5	TGTGCCAGCAGTTACTCTAGCGGGTCGGAGACCCAGTACTTC	CASSYSSGSETQYF
NA	TRBV29-1	NA	TRBJ2-6	TGCAGCGTTGGTGCCCGGGAGCAGACCTCTGGGGCCAACGTCCTGACTTTC	CSVGAREQTSGANVLTF
TRBD1	TRBV6-5	NA	TRBJ2-7	TGTGCCAGCAGTGCCTATTGGGACAGGGGGGCCGAGCAGTACTTC	CASSAYWDRGAEQYF
TRBD1	TRBV6-5	NA	TRBJ2-3	TGTGCCAGCAGTGCCACTACGGGACAGATAAAGCAGTATTTT	CASSATTGQIKQYF
NA	TRBV7-9	once	TRBJ1-2	TGTGCCAGCAGCTTAGTTACTTCTGGGGACTATGGCTACACCTTC	CASSLVTSGDYGYTF
TRBD2	TRBV12-5	few	TRBJ2-1	TGTGCTAGTGGTTCAGGACTAGCGGGAGAGAATGAGCAGTTCTTC	CASGSGLAGENEQFF
NA	TRBV7-2	few	TRBJ2-7	TGTGCCAGCAGCTTACCGCGATCCAGCGAGAGCTCCTACGAGCAGTACTTC	CASSLPRSSESSYEQYF
NA	TRBV12-3/TRBV12-4	NA	TRBJ1-2	TGTGCCAGCAGTTTTCGAGAGACAGATCTGGATGGCTACACCTTC	CASSFRETDLDGYTF
NA	TRBV29-1	NA	TRBJ1-1	TGCAGCGTTCGCTTTAACGGGAACACTGAAGCTTTCTTT	CSVRFNGNTEAFF
NA	TRBV20-1	few	TRBJ2-7	TGCAGTGCTAGAGATGTCGCACAGAGCTCCTACGAGCAGTACTTC	CSARDVAQSSYEQYF
TRBD2	TRBV29-1	NA	TRBJ2-3	TGCAGCGGTGCCCTCGGCGGGGGGGATACGCAGTATTTT	CSGALGGGDTQYF
TRBD2	TRBV4-1	NA	TRBJ2-3	TGCGCCAGCAGCTCCGGGACTAGCGGGAATTGGGATACGCAGTATTTT	CASSSGTSGNWDTQYF
TRBD2	TRBV5-5	NA	TRBJ2-7	TGTGCCAGCAGGAAAGGGACTAACCCTTACGAGCAGTACTTC	CASRKGTNPYEQYF
NA	TRBV6-6	once	TRBJ2-1	TGTGCCAGCAGCTTTGGGCGGGGTTCCTACAATGAGCAGTTCTTC	CASSFGRGSYNEQFF
NA	TRBV7-9	NA	TRBJ2-3	TGTGCCAGCAGCTTAGGGAGGGGGGACTCCAATACGCAGTATTTT	CASSLGRGDSNTQYF
TRBD1	TRBV29-1	few	TRBJ2-5	TGCAGCGTTGAGGGGGCAGGGGGAGAGACCCAGTACTTC	CSVEGAGGETQYF
TRBD1	TRBV20-1	NA	TRBJ2-7	TGCAGTGCTCGAAGACAGGGGGCAAATGAGCAGTACTTC	CSARRQGANEQYF
TRBD2	TRBV3-1	few	TRBJ2-7	TGTGCCAGCAGCCAAACTAGCGGGAGGGCCTTGTTTACCTACGAGCAGTACTTC	CASSQTSGRALFTYEQYF
NA	TRBV29-1	NA	TRBJ2-4	TGCAGCGTTGAGCAGGGGTCGGACATTCAGTACTTC	CSVEQGSDIQYF
TRBD1	TRBV27	few	TRBJ1-2	TGTGCCAGCAGCCCGGACAGGGAGGTGAATGGCTACACCTTC	CASSPDREVNGYTF
TRBD2	TRBV6-6	few	TRBJ2-7	TGTGCCAGCAGTTACATTCTAGCGGGGAACTACGAGCAGTACTTC	CASSYILAGNYEQYF
TRBD2	TRBV20-1	few	TRBJ2-3	TGCAGTGCTAGTACGACTAGCGGAGAGGGACCCACAGATACGCAGTATTTT	CSASTTSGEGPTDTQYF
NA	TRBV11-1	few	TRBJ2-3	TGTGCCAGCAGCGAAGGGACCCATACGCAGTATTTT	CASSEGTHTQYF
NA	TRBV7-6	many	TRBJ2-5	TGTGCCAGCAGCTCGAAAGAGACCCAGTACTTC	CASSSKETQYF
TRBD2	TRBV28	NA	TRBJ2-7	TGTGCCAGCAGACAGCTAGCGGGAGGGCCCCGCGGCTACGAGCAGTACTTC	CASRQLAGGPRGYEQYF
TRBD1	TRBV15	few	TRBJ2-7	TGTGCCACCAGCTCGCGACAGGGGGCTTTGAGAGAGCAGTACTTC	CATSSRQGALREQYF
TRBD1	TRBV2	NA	TRBJ1-1	TGTGCCAACCGAGTGACAGGGAGGAACACTGAAGCTTTCTTT	CANRVTGRNTEAFF
NA	TRBV14	NA	TRBJ2-7	TGTGCCAGCAGCCAGTCTACCACCTACGAGCAGTACTTC	CASSQSTTYEQYF
TRBD1	TRBV20-1	few	TRBJ2-3	TGCAGTGCCAGGACAGGATTCACAGATACGCAGTATTTT	CSARTGFTDTQYF
NA	TRBV6-2/TRBV6-3	NA	TRBJ2-3	TGTGCCAGCATAAAGGACAGTGCAGATACGCAGTATTTT	CASIKDSADTQYF
NA	TRBV5-6	NA	TRBJ1-3	TGTGCCAGCAGCTTGGTCCACCCCCCCGGGGGAGATGGAAACACCATATATTTT	CASSLVHPPGGDGNTIYF
TRBD1	TRBV25-1	NA	TRBJ1-1	TGTGCCAGCAGGGAGGACAGGGCCACTGAAGCTTTCTTT	CASREDRATEAFF
NA	TRBV20-1	NA	TRBJ1-1	TGCAGTGATACAGGGAGAAGGACTGAAGCTTTCTTT	CSDTGRRTEAFF
TRBD2	TRBV20-1	NA	TRBJ2-1	TGCAGTGCTAGAGACCGGCGGACTAGCGGGCTCGAGCAGTTCTTC	CSARDRRTSGLEQFF
TRBD2	TRBV12-3/TRBV12-4	NA	TRBJ2-3	TGTGCCAGCAGTTTAGCGGGACTAGGGGCGCAGTATTTT	CASSLAGLGAQYF
NA	TRBV27	NA	TRBJ1-4	TGTGCCAGCAGTCCGAGGACGGCTGATGAAAAACTGTTTTTT	CASSPRTADEKLFF
TRBD2	TRBV10-3	NA	TRBJ2-1	TGTGCCATCAAAGCGGGAGGGTACGATGAGCAGTTCTTC	CAIKAGGYDEQFF
TRBD2	TRBV27	NA	TRBJ2-7	TGTGCCAGCAGTACGTGGGCCGGGACTAGCTCCTACGAGCAGTACTTC	CASSTWAGTSSYEQYF
NA	TRBV7-9	NA	TRBJ2-7	TGTGCCAGCAGCACCAGCGACTGGACACCGAAAACCTACGAGCAGTACTTC	CASSTSDWTPKTYEQYF
NA	TRBV6-1	few	TRBJ1-2	TGTGCCAGCAGTGAAGCCGACTTGAGACAGGGCTACACCTTC	CASSEADLRQGYTF
TRBD2	TRBV10-3	NA	TRBJ2-7	TGTGCCATCAGTGAGCCCCTCGGGCTAGCGGGCCCTCAGGGGCAGTACTTC	CAISEPLGLAGPQGQYF
NA	TRBV7-2	few	TRBJ2-6	TGTGCCAGCAGCTTAGGGGGTTCCTTGGCCAACGTCCTGACTTTC	CASSLGGSLANVLTF
NA	TRBV3-1	few	TRBJ1-2	TGTGCCAGCAGTCCTCAGGACAGACCGAACTATGGCTACACCTTC	CASSPQDRPNYGYTF
NA	TRBV28	NA	TRBJ2-5	TGTGCCAGCACCAACCTGGACAGAAAAAATGAGCAGTACTTC	CASTNLDRKNEQYF
NA	TRBV6-6	NA	TRBJ1-2	TGTGCCAGCAGTTACACCATCGGACGGTCCGAGGGCTACACCTTC	CASSYTIGRSEGYTF
TRBD1	TRBV4-2	NA	TRBJ1-1	TGTGCCAGCAGCCAAGGGGACAGGGCGAACACTGAAGCTTTCTTT	CASSQGDRANTEAFF
NA	TRBV21-1	NA	TRBJ2-1	TGTGCCAGCACCAACCCCGGATACCCGGGACTGAGATACAATGAGCAGTTCTTC	CASTNPGYPGLRYNEQFF
NA	TRBV15	few	TRBJ1-3	TGTGCCACCAGCAGAGCCCCGACTGATCCGGGAAACACCATATATTTT	CATSRAPTDPGNTIYF
TRBD1	TRBV5-1	NA	TRBJ2-7	TGCGCCAGCAGCTACGACAGGGGGTCGCAGTACTTC	CASSYDRGSQYF
TRBD1	TRBV7-2	NA	TRBJ2-5	TGTGCCAGCAGCTTAAGGTGGGACAGAGAGACCCAGTACTTC	CASSLRWDRETQYF
NA	TRBV7-6	NA	TRBJ2-7	TGTACCAGCAGCTTAGTACCGGTAGCCTACGAGCAGTACTTC	CTSSLVPVAYEQYF
TRBD1	TRBV14	NA	TRBJ2-1	TGTGCCAGCAACGAGGGGGCCCTCGCCTACAATGAGCAGTTCTTC	CASNEGALAYNEQFF
TRBD2	TRBV6-4	NA	TRBJ2-3	TGTGCCAGCAGTGACTCCGGCGGGGGTACAGATACGCAGTATTTT	CASSDSGGGTDTQYF
NA	TRBV12-3/TRBV12-4	few	TRBJ2-5	TGTGCCAGCAGTACCTCCCGGGAGACCCAGTACTTC	CASSTSRETQYF